This T cell receptor (beta chain) was found in a study of cytomegalovirus exposure and HLA in healthy donors. There were likely unrecorded immune exposures, though donors were nominally healthy when sampled. The CDR3 is 17 amino acids. V lost 4 bases and J lost 2; bases outside the gene matches: 9. Germline values: CDR1 LGHNA, CDR2 YSLEER. 13 Jbeta primers and 60 Vbeta primers were used for the PCR. Produced via immunoSEQ multiplex PCR; TCRdb's table is partial and in-frame only. The table shows some 200,000 clones, with 65% to 85% occurring only once. This TCR was recovered from a man in his fifties in good health and CMV-seronegative. This chain joins TRBV4-3 and TRBJ2-1; TRBD2 agrees at 9 bases. Source material: PBMCs. CDR3 residues: CASSPLPLAGTYNEQFF. The CDR3 nucleotides read TGCGCCAGCAGCCCTCTCCCGCTAGCGGGGACCTACAATGAGCAGTTCTTC.